These 15 T cell receptor beta chains originate from one sample sequenced in a study of metastatic and nonmetastatic thyroid tumors. Using MiXCR, TCRdb re-called clones from the PCR reads. Of several thousand clones in the sample, roughly 25% were seen once. All patients were treatment-naive before thyroid surgery. The sequencing input was adjacent normal tissue. The receptor source for this set is a female donor with papillary thyroid cancer or a benign thyroid nodule (not recorded which). Some clones in this sample may be carry-over from other donors' samples.

In this sample, this clone is medium-sized. The CDR3 protein is CASSLQGLAYEQYF. The CDR3 nucleotides are TGTGCCAGCAGTCTCCAGGGACTGGCCTACGAGCAGTACTTC. The chain uses TRBV6-1 and TRBJ2-7; D possibly corresponds to TRBD2 (6 bases). The V gene's germline CDR1 is MNHNS and CDR2 SASEGT. This CDR3 has 14 amino acids. Trimming left V 5 bases short and J 2 bases short, with 13 bases between.

By share of the sample, this clone is medium-sized. The rearrangement joins TRBV9 to TRBJ1-2, with a possible D match to TRBD1 (5 bases). The CDR3 is 16 amino acids. Germline V gene lookup returns CDR1 SGDLS and CDR2 YYNGEE. Trimming took off 4 bases at V and 7 bases at J, with 23 bases between the two ends. CDR3 bases: TGTGCCAGCAGCCTCCACAGGACCGAGCCGCCTGGTGGCTACACCTTC. Its protein product is CASSLHRTEPPGGYTF.

Comment on this clone: Other DNA sequences in this specimen translate into the identical CDR3. The J gene is TRBJ2-7, the V gene TRBV7-7, with D perhaps TRBD1 (5 bases). V lost 5 bases and J lost 1, with 15 bases in between. This CDR3 has 15 amino acids. The germline V gene has CDR1 SSHAT and CDR2 FNYEAQ (reference sequence). Here the CDR3 reads CASSPGQGGSYEQYF. The CDR3 DNA reads TGTGCCAGCAGCCCCGGGCAGGGTGGATCCTACGAGCAGTACTTC.

This clone is classed as large (0.1 to 1%). V usage is TRBV20-1 and J usage is TRBJ1-6; D ambiguous. The CDR3 length is 15 residues. Trimming pared 6 bases from V and 6 bases from J, leaving 18 bases between. Germline CDR1 reads DFQATT; CDR2 reads SNEGSKA (reference sequence). CDR3 DNA sequence: TGCAGTGCATCCTACCCACGGTCGGGTAATTCACCCCTCCACTTT. Amino acid sequence: CSASYPRSGNSPLHF.

This clone has a count of ten or more. The gene calls are TRBV24-1 and TRBJ2-5, with 16 bases lining up with TRBD2. The CDR3 consists of 17 residues. Germline values: CDR1 KGHDR, CDR2 SFDVKD. The V and J ends lost 7 bases and 1 base, in that order; junction bases with no gene match: 5. This CDR3 is CATSGTSGGAPQETQYF. CDR3 bases: TGTGCCACCAGCGGGACTAGCGGGGGGGCGCCCCAAGAGACCCAGTACTTC.

This clone was picked up a small number of times. The chain carries TRBV2 and TRBJ1-2; 7 bases map to TRBD1. Germline V lookup: CDR1 SNHLY, CDR2 FYNNEI. Trimming cost V 10 bases and J 8 bases; bases outside gene matches: 19. CDR3 length: 15 residues. CDR3 residues: CAKSEESRQGQGYTF. DNA for the CDR3: TGTGCCAAAAGTGAAGAGTCTAGACAGGGACAGGGCTACACCTTC. The full variable domain, in which reference TRBV2 and TRBJ1-2 provide the parts outside the CDR3, is EPEVTQTPSHQVTQMGQEVILRCVPISNHLYFYWYRQILGQKVEFLVSFYNNEISEKSEIFDDQFSVERPDGSNFTLKIRSTKLEDSAMYFCAKSEESRQGQGYTFGSGTRLTVV.

By sample fraction, this clone is medium-sized. CDR3 residues: CASSHMGQVGHEQYF. For the CDR3, the DNA is TGTGCCAGCAGCCACATGGGACAGGTAGGCCACGAGCAGTACTTC. The chain joins TRBV4-2 to TRBJ2-7; 8 positions agree with TRBD1. Germline V gene data show CDR1 as LGHNA and CDR2 as YNFKEQ. The ends lost 3 bases at V and 5 bases at J; junction bases unmatched: 9. The CDR3 consists of 15 residues.

By its share, this clone is medium-sized (0.01 to 0.1%). The gene calls are TRBV20-1 and TRBJ2-2; no reliable D call. From germline, CDR1 is DFQATT and CDR2 SNEGSKA (reference sequence). The CDR3 runs 13 residues. V was shortened by 2 bases and J by 2 bases, with 6 bases between the two germline ends. The CDR3 bases are TGCAGTGCTAGAAAGCCAAACACCGGGGAGCTGTTTTTT. The encoded protein is CSARKPNTGELFF.

This chain uses TRBV20-1 with TRBJ2-7; D possibly uses TRBD1 or TRBD2 (5 bases each). V lost 2 bases and J 2 bases, leaving 10 bases between the germline ends. The germline V gene has CDR1 DFQATT and CDR2 SNEGSKA (reference sequence). The CDR3 is 13 residues long. Here the CDR3 reads CSARQGPPYEQYF. In DNA, the CDR3 is TGCAGTGCTAGACAGGGACCTCCCTACGAGCAGTACTTC.

CDR3 nucleotide sequence: TGCAGTGCTAGTTCTGAGAGCCCCGCCTACAATGAGCAGTTCTTC. Residues: CSASSESPAYNEQFF. The genes are TRBV20-1 and TRBJ2-1; D unresolved. Germline-derived CDR1 and CDR2 are DFQATT and SNEGSKA (reference sequence). This CDR3 is built from 15 residues. Trimming took off 3 bases at V and 2 bases at J, with 14 bases between the two ends.

This clone rates as medium-sized (0.01 to 0.1%). The V call is TRBV28, the J call TRBJ2-7; D is unclear. Germline V gene sequence: CDR1 MDHEN, CDR2 SYDVKM. Between the trimmed V and J ends, which lost 6 bases and 3 bases, there was a span of 12 bases. The CDR3 contains 13 residues. CDR3 sequence (DNA): TGTGCCAGCAGCCTAAGTCCCCTCTACGAGCAGTACTTC. Translated, it gives CASSLSPLYEQYF.

The chain is built from TRBV10-1 and TRBJ2-7; 9 nucleotides agree with TRBD2. Germline CDR1 is WNHNN and CDR2 is SYGVQD (reference sequence). V shed 0 bases and J 3 bases; nucleotides not matched to a gene: 3. The CDR3 is made up of 15 amino acids. CDR3 coding DNA: TGCGCCAGCAGTGAGTCGGGAGCGGGGGGCTACGAGCAGTACTTC. Amino acids: CASSESGAGGYEQYF.

At least ten counts were recorded for this clone. The chain uses TRBV7-9 and TRBJ2-5; D is uncertain. CDR1 is SEHNR, CDR2 FQNEAQ, per germline (reference sequence). The V gene lost 1 base and the J gene lost 1 base, with 10 bases spanning the gap. CDR3 length: 15 amino acids. The CDR3: CASSLVPRFQETQYF. The CDR3 DNA reads as TGTGCCAGCAGCTTAGTACCGAGGTTCCAAGAGACCCAGTACTTC.

By its share, this clone is large. The chain uses TRBV3-1 and TRBJ1-6; 8 nucleotides match TRBD1. V gave up 10 bases and J gave up 7 bases; unmatched junction bases: 3. This CDR3 comprises 12 residues. The V gene's germline CDR1 is LGHDT and CDR2 YNNKEL (reference sequence). As DNA, the CDR3 is TGTGCCATAGGACAGGGAAATTCACCCCTCCACTTT. It is translated as CAIGQGNSPLHF.

The chain joins TRBV4-2 to TRBJ2-3, with 7 bases identical to TRBD2. The V gene end was trimmed by 8 bases and the J gene end by 3 bases; junction bases not matched to a gene: 23. CDR3 length: 19 residues. CDR1 is LGHNA and CDR2 is YNFKEQ in the germline V gene. The CDR3 sequence is CASASYPRGFGLVTDTQYF. CDR3 nucleotide sequence: TGTGCCAGCGCCTCTTACCCCCGGGGGTTCGGACTAGTTACAGATACGCAGTATTTT.